Included here is one T cell receptor (beta chain) sequence, with context. The V gene end was trimmed by 6 bases and the J gene end by 0 bases; junction bases not matched to a gene: 5. Germline V lookup: CDR1 SQVTM, CDR2 ANQGSEA. The length of the CDR3 is 14 residues. The sample is drawn from a study of control samples from healthy donors and cancer patients. Some clones are missing from TCRdb's copy, which holds only in-frame ones; the method was immunoSEQ multiplex PCR. The sample carries 130,000 or so clones, roughly nine tenths recorded once. Sequences were obtained from blood. V gene TRBV29-1 combines with J gene TRBJ2-3; 8 bases agree with TRBD1. The receptor was isolated from a man younger than 30 in good health. CDR3 region: CSVVRDRSTDTQYF. As DNA, the CDR3 is TGCAGCGTCGTCCGGGACAGGAGCACAGATACGCAGTATTTT.